This T cell receptor beta chain was sequenced in a study of glioma-infiltrating T cells. TCR alpha and beta CDR3 regions were amplified from RNA using iRepertoire nested multiplex PCR. TCRdb redid the calling of the multiplex PCR reads with MiXCR, one entry per CDR3 protein. The sample gives about 93,000 distinct CDR3 sequences, around 42% of which show up once; about two fifths is in the top ten. This clonotype was picked up many times. The CDR3 totals 11 residues. Trimming took 4 bases from V and 3 from J, leaving 4 bases between them. V and J are TRBV12-3 or TRBV12-4 and TRBJ2-7; no reliable D call. Material for sequencing was glioma tissue, nonneoplastic brain tissue, or PBMCs (not recorded which). The sequence was collected from a human donor with low-grade glioma or glioblastoma, undergoing nonglioma brain surgery, or in good health (not recorded which). CDR3 bases: TGTGCCAGCAGTTGGAACTACGAGCAGTACTTC. This encodes CASSWNYEQYF.